Presented here are 26 T cell receptor beta chains from one specimen sequenced in a study of T cells after yellow fever vaccination. TCRdb used MiXCR to reprocess the 5' RACE reads, holding one entry per CDR3 protein. Here the sample spans approximately 340,000 distinct CDR3 sequences, 7.5% to 9% being singletons. The sequencing here drew on PBMCs, taken on the day of the first yellow fever vaccination. Receptors originate from a man in his late teens or twenties who received the YFV17D yellow fever vaccine.

In this sample, this clonotype turned up a few times. The chain recombines TRBV5-6 with TRBJ2-2, with D possibly being TRBD2 (6 bases). Trimming removed 7 bases at V and 3 bases at J, with 16 bases between. The CDR3 extends over 15 amino acids. Germline V gene sequence: CDR1 SGHDT, CDR2 YYEEEE. CDR3 sequence (DNA): TGTGCCAGCTTCACCCCGGGGGTGCACACCGGGGAGCTGTTTTTT. It is translated as CASFTPGVHTGELFF.

The chain joins TRBV3-1 to TRBJ1-5, with D maybe TRBD1 (5 bases). Germline values: CDR1 LGHDT, CDR2 YNNKEL (reference sequence). Trimming pared 4 bases from V and 2 bases from J, leaving 12 bases between. The CDR3 spans 15 residues. The CDR3 DNA reads TGTGCCAGCAGCCCGGGGGAGGGACGCAATCAGCCCCAGCATTTT. The encoded protein is CASSPGEGRNQPQHF.

The CDR3 DNA reads as TGTGCCAGCAGTTTAAGCCCGCAGGCCTCTGGAAACACCATATATTTT. It encodes CASSLSPQASGNTIYF. This rearrangement joins TRBV28 to TRBJ1-3; D remains unclear. The germline V and J ends were trimmed by 2 bases and 0 bases, with 11 bases remaining between them. This CDR3 has 16 residues. Germline values: CDR1 MDHEN, CDR2 SYDVKM.

This clonotype has just a few counts. The V call is TRBV3-1, the J call TRBJ2-5; D is ambiguous. Germline CDR1 LGHDT, CDR2 YNNKEL (reference sequence). Trimming cost V 0 bases and J 7 bases, with 12 bases left between them. The CDR3 covers 14 residues. This CDR3 reads CASSQDLGMATQYF. The CDR3, as DNA: TGTGCCAGCAGCCAAGATCTGGGGATGGCGACCCAGTACTTC.

About this clonotype: This may stem from a read error, because a much larger clone lies one nucleotide away. J is TRBJ2-5 and V is TRBV7-2, with 12 bases that match TRBD2. Unmatched junction bases numbered 6, after V lost 2 bases and J lost 5 bases. CDR3 length: 16 amino acids. The germline CDR1 and CDR2 sequences are SGHTA and FQGNSA. Written as DNA, the CDR3 is TGTGCCAGCAGCTTACCCCCCGGGACTAGCGGGGAGACCCAGTACTTC. It encodes CASSLPPGTSGETQYF.

This clonotype was seen a handful of times. The CDR3 DNA is TGCGCCAGCACTTCGGGGGTGAACACTGAAGCTTTCTTT. Its protein is CASTSGVNTEAFF. The J gene is TRBJ1-1, the V gene TRBV5-1, with a possible D match to TRBD1 (5 bases). Germline loops: CDR1 SGHRS, CDR2 YFSETQ. The CDR3 covers 13 residues. Trimming left V 6 bases short and J 0 bases short, with 9 bases between.

This clonotype was observed a few times. The chain combines TRBV20-1 with TRBJ1-6; D not resolved. V lost 1 base and J 0 bases, leaving 7 bases between the germline ends. The CDR3 is made up of 15 amino acids. Germline V gene data show CDR1 as DFQATT and CDR2 as SNEGSKA (reference sequence). CDR3 sequence: CSARGSSSYNSPLHF. The CDR3 bases are TGCAGTGCTAGAGGCAGTAGCTCCTATAATTCACCCCTCCACTTT.

CDR3: CAIGPGPPRLDTEAFF. CDR3 nucleotide sequence: TGTGCCATCGGCCCCGGACCCCCAAGACTGGACACTGAAGCTTTCTTT. This chain links TRBV4-2 with TRBJ1-1; D unclear. This CDR3 region has 16 residues. The germline V and J ends were trimmed by 10 bases and 3 bases, with 24 bases remaining between them. Germline CDR1 is LGHNA and CDR2 is YNFKEQ.

V and J are TRBV4-2 and TRBJ2-1; 7 bases map to TRBD2. After removal of 3 bases from V and 0 bases from J, the junction contained 5 bases not matched to a gene. CDR1 LGHNA and CDR2 YNFKEQ come from the germline V gene. CDR3 length: 16 residues. This CDR3 is CASSQGGMSSYNEQFF. In DNA, the CDR3 is TGTGCCAGCAGCCAGGGGGGGATGAGCTCCTACAATGAGCAGTTCTTC.

This chain links TRBV28 with TRBJ2-6; 8 positions agree with TRBD1. The CDR3 extends over 16 amino acids. Germline CDR1 and CDR2: MDHEN and SYDVKM. Trimming removed 4 bases from V and 5 bases from J; junction bases left unmatched: 7. The CDR3 sequence: CASSSAGGVRANVLTF. The CDR3 region has the DNA TGTGCCAGCAGTTCGGCAGGGGGCGTGCGGGCCAACGTCCTGACTTTC.

This clonotype has a handful of counts. This chain links TRBV12-3 or TRBV12-4 with TRBJ2-7; D is unresolved. The CDR3 consists of 12 residues. Between the trimmed V and J ends, which lost 6 bases and 3 bases, there was a span of 9 bases. The CDR3 reads CASSRTYYEQYF. The DNA of the CDR3 is TGTGCCAGCAGCCGTACCTACTACGAGCAGTACTTC.

The genes are TRBV7-2 and TRBJ2-5; D assignment may be TRBD1 or TRBD2 (5 bases each). V dropped 8 bases and J dropped 3 bases, with 13 bases sitting between them. The CDR3 is 13 amino acids. CDR1 SGHTA and CDR2 FQGNSA come from the germline V gene. DNA of the CDR3: TGTGCCAGCGTTCCCCGGGACGAAGAGACCCAGTACTTC. Translation: CASVPRDEETQYF.

This clonotype was counted many times. This sequence joins TRBV12-3 or TRBV12-4 and TRBJ1-2; no clear D. Trimming stripped 3 bases from V and 4 bases from J, with 3 bases between. This CDR3 has 11 residues. The CDR3 reads CASSLGYGYTF. As DNA, the CDR3 is TGTGCCAGCAGTTTGGGCTATGGCTACACCTTC.

This chain uses TRBV27 with TRBJ1-1, with D possibly TRBD1 on 6 matching bases. With 5 bases removed from V and 4 bases from J, the gap between germline ends came to 20 bases. The CDR3 length is 16 residues. In germline, CDR1 is MNHEY, CDR2 SMNVEV (reference sequence). As DNA, the CDR3 is TGTGCCAGCAGTCCTATACAGGGACCGGCGGGCACTGAAGCTTTCTTT. It yields the protein CASSPIQGPAGTEAFF.

This clonotype was recorded a few times. The chain links TRBV14 to TRBJ1-2, with TRBD1 identical over 7 bases. Germline V gives CDR1 SGHDN, CDR2 FVKESK. V trimming: 0 bases; J trimming: 3 bases; junction bases outside the gene matches: 10. There are 17 residues in the CDR3. CDR3 residues: CASSQDGGTGAHYGYTF. The CDR3 coding sequence is TGTGCCAGCAGCCAAGATGGGGGAACAGGGGCCCACTATGGCTACACCTTC.

This clonotype was counted at least ten times. The chain combines TRBV27 with TRBJ2-3, with no clear D. This CDR3 is 14 amino acids long. Germline CDR1 and CDR2: MNHEY and SMNVEV (reference sequence). V was pared by 1 base and J by 6 bases, with 11 bases between. For the CDR3, the DNA is TGTGCCAGCAGTTTATTTCCGCTTTGGGATACGCAGTATTTT. Its protein is CASSLFPLWDTQYF.

This clonotype has only a few counts. V and J are TRBV5-1 and TRBJ1-3, with D tentatively TRBD1 (5 bases). The V gene's germline CDR1 is SGHRS and CDR2 YFSETQ. Trimming pared 1 base from V and 3 bases from J, leaving 8 bases between. This CDR3 region has 14 residues. The chain's CDR3 is CASSLSGFGNTIYF. Written as DNA, the CDR3 is TGCGCCAGCAGCTTGTCAGGGTTTGGAAACACCATATATTTT.

This clonotype was observed a few times. The rearrangement joins TRBV9 to TRBJ2-3; 9 bases agree with TRBD1. Germline V CDR1 and CDR2: SGDLS, YYNGEE. CDR3 length equals 17 residues. Germline trimming cut 4 bases from V and 4 bases from J; bases unmatched to any gene: 13. The CDR3 spells CASSPSAGTGLSDTQYF. The CDR3 nucleotides are TGTGCCAGCAGCCCCTCGGCCGGGACAGGGCTATCAGATACGCAGTATTTT.

This clonotype was seen only a few times. The chain employs TRBV7-9 and TRBJ2-1, with D perhaps TRBD1 (6 bases). Germline CDR1 reads SEHNR; CDR2 reads FQNEAQ (reference sequence). Trimming took 4 bases from V and 3 from J, leaving 10 bases between them. The CDR3 extends over 14 amino acids. CDR3: CASSWSDSYNEQFF. The DNA for the CDR3 is TGTGCCAGCAGCTGGTCGGACAGCTACAATGAGCAGTTCTTC.

The V gene is TRBV7-6, the J gene TRBJ2-7, with a tentative D call TRBD1 (6 bases). In germline, CDR1 is SGHVS, CDR2 FNYEAQ. The CDR3 has 18 amino acids. V lost 1 base and J 5 bases, leaving 24 bases between the germline ends. CDR3 amino acids: CASSLDPHRARVVDEQYF. The CDR3 nucleotides read TGTGCCAGCAGCTTAGACCCGCACAGGGCACGGGTCGTCGACGAGCAGTACTTC.

The table lists this clonotype with a few counts. The rearrangement uses TRBV7-2 and TRBJ1-5; tentatively, D is TRBD1 (6 bases). CDR1 and CDR2 from the germline V gene are SGHTA and FQGNSA. V was shortened by 2 bases and J by 1 base, with 12 bases between the two germline ends. The CDR3 length is 16 residues. The CDR3 sequence: CASSLPRGGSNQPQHF. CDR3 bases: TGTGCCAGCAGCTTACCCAGGGGCGGGAGCAATCAGCCCCAGCATTTT.

The chain has TRBV10-3 and TRBJ2-1, with 9 bases matching TRBD1. This CDR3 comprises 15 residues. Germline V gives CDR1 ENHRY, CDR2 SYGVKD. Trimming took 6 bases from V and 8 from J; bases not matched to a gene: 11. The CDR3 loop reads CAISLDRGVGDEQFF. DNA for the CDR3: TGTGCCATCAGCCTTGACAGGGGGGTTGGGGATGAGCAGTTCTTC.

This clonotype was observed a few times. V is TRBV5-5 and J is TRBJ2-3, with D possibly being TRBD1 (5 bases). V shed 0 bases and J shed 2 bases, with 16 bases lying between them. Germline V gene data show CDR1 as SGHKS and CDR2 as YYEKEE (reference sequence). The CDR3 covers 17 residues. CDR3 protein: CASSLDEAGSNTDTQYF. For the CDR3, the DNA is TGTGCCAGCAGCTTGGACGAAGCAGGGTCCAACACAGATACGCAGTATTTT.

In this sample, this clonotype turned up a few times. V usage is TRBV10-1 and J usage is TRBJ2-1, with D unresolved. V gave up 3 bases and J gave up 0 bases, with 6 bases separating them. The CDR3 extends over 14 amino acids. Germline CDR1 WNHNN, CDR2 SYGVQD (reference sequence). The CDR3: CASSDYGSYNEQFF. CDR3 DNA: TGCGCCAGCAGTGACTACGGCTCCTACAATGAGCAGTTCTTC.

V and J are TRBV5-1 and TRBJ1-2; D not resolved. The CDR3 covers 16 residues. V shed 0 bases and J shed 0 bases, with 12 bases lying between them. Germline CDR1 reads SGHRS; CDR2 reads YFSETQ. This chain's CDR3 is CASSLDGRGTNYGYTF. The CDR3 bases are TGCGCCAGCAGCTTGGACGGACGCGGGACTAACTATGGCTACACCTTC.

This clonotype was counted between two and nine times. J is TRBJ2-3 and V is TRBV3-1; 8 bases are a match to TRBD2. Germline V gives CDR1 LGHDT, CDR2 YNNKEL (reference sequence). The CDR3 loop spans 16 amino acids. Losses at the gene ends were 0 bases for V and 2 bases for J; bases not matched to a gene: 4. The CDR3 loop is CASSQESTSDTDTQYF. Here the CDR3 DNA reads TGTGCCAGCAGCCAAGAGTCGACTAGCGACACAGATACGCAGTATTTT.